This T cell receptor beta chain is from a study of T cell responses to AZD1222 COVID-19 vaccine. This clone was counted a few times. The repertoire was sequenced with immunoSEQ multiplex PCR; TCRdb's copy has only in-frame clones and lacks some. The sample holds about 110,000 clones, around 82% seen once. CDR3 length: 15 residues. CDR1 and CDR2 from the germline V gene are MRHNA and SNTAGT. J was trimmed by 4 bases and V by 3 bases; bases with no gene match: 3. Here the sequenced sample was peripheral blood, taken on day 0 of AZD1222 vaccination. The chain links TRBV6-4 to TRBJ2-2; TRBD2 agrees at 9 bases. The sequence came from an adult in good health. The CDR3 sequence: CASSETSGSTGELFF. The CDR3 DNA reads TGTGCCAGCAGTGAGACTAGCGGAAGCACCGGGGAGCTGTTTTTT.